This T cell receptor (beta chain) originates from a study of blood T cell repertoires in COVID-19. Study overall: Collection of acute and convalescent COVID-19 samples took place in the United States, Italy and Spain. Nucleic acid was either cDNA or gDNA, and it came from T cells, B-cell-depleted T cells, or PBMCs.

This clone was picked up a small number of times. Germline V CDR1 and CDR2: MNHNS, SASEGT. CDR3 length: 17 residues. Between the trimmed V and J ends, which lost 2 bases and 2 bases, there was a span of 19 bases. Per the study methods: Amplified reference gene primers provided the basis for estimating nucleated cell counts. TCRdb's table, derived via immunoSEQ multiplex PCR, lists solely in-frame clones and lacks some. The V and J calls and clone size come from that table; D and trimming were worked out from the DNA. The sample has around 72,000 clones; 70% to 85% are singletons. The sample was peripheral blood. This receptor was obtained from a woman in her sixties or seventies with acute or convalescent COVID-19. This sequence joins TRBV6-1 and TRBJ2-7, with unresolved D. CDR3 residues: CASSEYWRSRRTYEQYF. The CDR3, as DNA: TGTGCCAGCAGTGAATACTGGCGGTCCCGCCGGACCTACGAGCAGTACTTC.